This entry features one T cell receptor (beta chain) sequence. Trimming removed 5 bases at V and 5 bases at J, with 12 bases between. The CDR3 extends over 12 amino acids. Per germline, CDR1 SQVTM and CDR2 ANQGSEA. The data stem from a study of blood T cell repertoires in COVID-19. Study summary: Researchers got acute and convalescent COVID-19 samples from the United States, Italy and Spain. The cDNA or gDNA used as material had been derived from T cells, B-cell-depleted T cells, or PBMCs.

In the authors' methods: Estimation of nucleated cell counts was performed using reference gene primer amplification. Using immunoSEQ multiplex PCR, the repertoire was profiled, and TCRdb retains in-frame clones only, with some absent. V and J calls and clone size are as listed in that table; D and trimming were resolved from the DNA. Here the sample spans around 250,000 clones, about 86% being singletons. The chain combines TRBV29-1 with TRBJ1-2; a possible D gene is TRBD1 (6 bases). The specimen was peripheral blood. This TCR was recovered from a man aged 18 to 29 with active or convalescent COVID-19. The CDR3 DNA sequence: TGCAGCGTTATACAGGGCGAATATGGCTACACCTTC. This translates into CSVIQGEYGYTF.